Here is one T cell receptor (beta chain) with its context. Each cell subset's genomic DNA was divided evenly among several immunoSEQ plates. The protocol was immunoSEQ multiplex PCR, while the TCRdb copy is restricted to in-frame clones and leaves out a portion. The profile covers roughly 1 million clones, with under 80% appearing a single time and 1.4% to 1.5% taken by the ten largest. The data stem from a study of shared clonotypes between healthy human individuals. Study-wide context: Those who served as donors were a couple of women and a few men between the ages of 18 and 49.

The CDR3 is made up of 14 amino acids. Germline CDR1 SGHAT, CDR2 FQNNGV. Between the trimmed V and J ends, which lost 5 bases and 4 bases, there was a span of 14 bases. The origin of this receptor is a man aged 18 to 29 in good health. The sequencing input was memory CD4+ T cells sorted from blood. Subset given: CD45RA-negative fraction. J is TRBJ2-5 and V is TRBV11-2; D not certain. The CDR3 sequence is CASSPYGRAETQYF. CDR3 in DNA: TGTGCCAGCAGCCCCTATGGTAGGGCAGAGACCCAGTACTTC.